One and the same sample provided the 25 T cell receptor beta chains below, sequenced in a study of tissue T cells after allogeneic stem cell transplantation. Time point described: mouse harvest day 7 after allogeneic transplant. Tail vein injection delivered 10^7 T-cell-depleted bone marrow cells and 10^6 splenic CD5+ T cells. Libraries were prepared by immunoSEQ multiplex PCR; TCRdb keeps only in-frame clonotypes and omits some of them. The sample holds about 10,000 clones; about half are singletons and the top ten take 6% to 8.5%. Sequenced input: gut tissue. These receptors were obtained from a female BALB/c mouse given C57BL/6 T cells with graft-versus-host disease after an allogeneic hematopoietic cell transplant.

Note on this clone: Each gene name is a mouse one. The DNA ends 1 residue before the CDR3 does, and the rest of the CDR3 is filled in from the germline J gene. The rearrangement links TRBV15 to TRBJ2-1, with 10 bases aligning to TRBD1. Trimming removed 3 bases from V and 5 bases from J; junction bases left unmatched: 4. The CDR3 spans 15 residues. CDR1 is SGHND and CDR2 is FRSKSL in the germline V gene. The covered CDR3 bases are TGTGCCAGCAGTTTGAGGACAGGGGGTAATGCTGAGCAGTTC. Amino acids: CASSLRTGGNAEQF. Given in full, the CDR3 is CASSLRTGGNAEQFF.

Comments on this clone: Germline and genes here are mouse. CDR3 DNA (partial): TGTGCCAGCAGCTCTCAGGGAGCAAACACAGAAGTCTTC. It codes for CASSSQGANTEVF. The full CDR3 protein reads CASSSQGANTEVFF. The chain couples TRBV3 to TRBJ1-1; the D gene is possibly TRBD1 (5 bases). The CDR3 goes on 1 residue after the read ends, and that part is filled in from the germline J gene. Germline CDR1 reads SNHLY; CDR2 reads FYNGKV (reference sequence). V lost 4 bases, J lost 0 bases, and 9 bases lay in between. CDR3 length: 14 residues.

As to this clone: Gene names are the mouse ones. Read data end 1 residue before the CDR3 end; the end is taken from the germline J gene. The V call is TRBV2, the J call TRBJ2-1; 11 bases are a match to TRBD2. V trimming: 1 base; J trimming: 4 bases; junction bases outside the gene matches: 0. This CDR3 is built from 15 residues. CDR1 LGHNA and CDR2 YSYQKL come from the germline V gene. The CDR3 sequence: CASSQGDWGYAEQFF. Partial CDR3 DNA: TGTGCCAGCAGCCAAGGGGACTGGGGGTATGCTGAGCAGTTC.

To note about this clone: Gene and germline names: mouse. The read is 1 residue too short to cover the CDR3 end, so that end is filled in from the germline J gene. The sample has other DNA sequences that encode this CDR3 too. This chain joins TRBV23 and TRBJ1-3. Germline V gene lookup returns CDR1 KGHTA and CDR2 FQNQQP. The CDR3 spans 15 residues. CDR3 loop: CSSSQSGTSGNTLYF. CDR3 DNA (partial): TGCTCCAGCAGTCAATCTGGGACTTCTGGAAATACGCTCTAT.

This clone has more than one count but fewer than ten. Genes here carry mouse names. The read comes to an end 1 residue before the CDR3 does, leaving the germline J gene to fill in the end. The chain combines TRBV24 with TRBJ1-4, with 12 positions matching TRBD1. Looked up from germline, CDR1 is KGHTA and CDR2 is FRNEEI. CDR3 length: 17 amino acids. The trim removed 1 base at V and 6 bases at J, leaving 6 bases unmatched. The CDR3: CASSLSGQGARDERLFF. The CDR3 bases that were read are TGTGCCAGCAGTCTGTCGGGACAGGGGGCGCGAGACGAAAGATTATTT.

This clone qualifies as medium-sized (0.01 to 0.1%). Gene names and germline match the mouse. The read ends 1 residue early relative to the CDR3; the germline J gene fills the gap. The J gene is TRBJ1-4, the V gene TRBV19, with 8 positions matching TRBD1. Germline V gene data show CDR1 as FNHDT and CDR2 as SITEND (reference sequence). The CDR3 is made up of 15 amino acids. After removal of 0 bases from V and 6 bases from J, the junction contained 4 bases not matched to a gene. CDR3 region: CASSIEARGHERLFF. The covered CDR3 bases are TGTGCCAGCAGTATAGAGGCCAGGGGGCACGAAAGATTATTT. The whole variable domain, remainder taken from reference TRBV19 and TRBJ1-4, is GGIITQTPKFLIGQEGQKLTLKCQQNFNHDTMYWYRQDSGKGLRLIYYSITENDLQKGDLSEGYDASREKKSSFSLTVTSAQKNEMAVFLCASSIEARGHERLFFGHGTKLSVL.

This clone was counted between two and nine times. Gene names follow the mouse nomenclature. The CDR3 goes on 1 residue after the read ends, and that part is filled in from the germline J gene. The chain has TRBV13-2 and TRBJ2-5, with 11 bases aligning to TRBD2. Germline assignment: CDR1 NNHNN and CDR2 SYGAGS (reference sequence). V was clipped by 2 bases and J by 2 bases; unmatched bases: 4. The CDR3 is 16 amino acids. The CDR3 DNA, read in part, is TGTGCCAGCGGTGACCGGACTGGGGGGACCCAAGACACCCAGTAC. Translated: CASGDRTGGTQDTQY. The whole CDR3 sequence is CASGDRTGGTQDTQYF.

A remark on this clone: Gene names denote mouse genes. The read gets to within 1 residue of the CDR3 end, and the germline J gene fills in the rest. Other DNA sequences within the sample encode an identical CDR3. The rearrangement joins TRBV26 to TRBJ1-1, with D unclear. Germline assignment: CDR1 KGHPV and CDR2 FQNQEV (reference sequence). V was trimmed by 6 bases and J by 0 bases, leaving 8 bases between them. This CDR3 contains 13 residues. Incomplete CDR3 DNA: TGTGCCAGCAGCCCGAATGCAAACACAGAAGTCTTC. Residues: CASSPNANTEVF. The full CDR3 is CASSPNANTEVFF.

As to this clone: Genes and germline come from the mouse. The CDR3 end falls 1 residue outside the read, so it is completed with the germline J gene. The chain couples TRBV26 to TRBJ1-4; D gene ambiguous. The CDR3 covers 14 residues. The germline V gene has CDR1 KGHPV and CDR2 FQNQEV (reference sequence). Trimming left V 3 bases short and J 1 base short, with 6 bases between. Incomplete CDR3 DNA: TGTGCCAGCAGTCTCCAGACTTCCAACGAAAGATTATTT. Its translation is CASSLQTSNERLF. The CDR3 in full is CASSLQTSNERLFF. Filled out from reference TRBV26 and TRBJ1-4, the complete variable domain reads NSKVIQTPRYLVKGQGQKAKMRCIPEKGHPVVFWYQQNKNNEFKFLINFQNQEVLQQIDMTEKRFSAECPSNSPCSLEIQSSEAGDSALYLCASSLQTSNERLFFGHGTKLSVL.

Details on this clone: The junction departs from germline at one end; a sequencing error may be responsible. The germline and genes are mouse ones. The read ends 1 residue shy of where the CDR3 ends; the end is completed using the germline J gene. The rearrangement links TRBV20 to TRBJ2-5; 11 nucleotides line up with TRBD2. Looked up from germline, CDR1 is GFQATS and CDR2 is STVNSAI. The CDR3 is 15 amino acids. The CDR3 spells CGARDWGFNQDTQYF. The part of the CDR3 DNA that was read is TGTGGTGCTCGGGACTGGGGGTTTAACCAAGACACCCAGTAC.

This clone was seen a few times. Gene names are mouse gene names. The CDR3 end lies 1 residue beyond the end of the read and is filled in from the germline J gene. The rearrangement joins TRBV26 to TRBJ1-1; 10 bases fit TRBD1. The V segment lost 4 bases and the J segment 1 base; nucleotides outside the gene matches: 0. The CDR3 is 14 amino acids. Germline CDR1 and CDR2: KGHPV and FQNQEV (reference sequence). Incomplete CDR3 DNA: TGTGCCAGCAGTCGGGACAGGGGAAACACAGAAGTCTTC. Translated: CASSRDRGNTEVF. The full CDR3 sequence reads CASSRDRGNTEVFF.

Comment on this clone: The gene symbols are mouse symbols. The read gets to within 1 residue of the CDR3 end, and the germline J gene fills in the rest. This chain uses TRBV20 with TRBJ1-2, with no clear D. The germline V gene encodes CDR1 GFQATS and CDR2 STVNSAI. The CDR3 contains 11 residues. V shed 3 bases and J shed 2 bases, with 4 bases lying between them. CDR3 bases read: TGTGGTGCTAGTTGGAACTCCGACTACACC. Encoded protein: CGASWNSDYT. In full, the CDR3 is CGASWNSDYTF.

A note on this clone: The gene names given are mouse names. The observed sequence ends 1 residue before the CDR3 terminus, with the missing tail filled in from the germline J gene. V is TRBV16 and J is TRBJ2-4; D is undetermined. The CDR3 length is 15 residues. Germline V lookup: CDR1 SGHSA, CDR2 FRNQAP. V was shortened by 0 bases and J by 2 bases, with 9 bases between the two germline ends. The CDR3 spells CASSLDGGSQNTLYF. The part of the CDR3 DNA that was read is TGTGCAAGCAGCTTAGATGGAGGGTCTCAAAACACCTTGTAC.

About this clone: All gene names here are mouse names. The read gets to within 1 residue of the CDR3 end, and the germline J gene fills in the rest. The chain is built from TRBV12-2 and TRBJ2-3; D might be TRBD2 (6 bases). The CDR3 spans 15 residues. CDR1 SGHLS and CDR2 HYDKME come from the germline V gene. Trimming stripped 0 bases from V and 1 base from J, with 10 bases between. The part of the CDR3 DNA that was read is TGTGCCAGCTCTCTCGGGGGGTCGGGTGCAGAAACGCTGTAT. Encoded protein: CASSLGGSGAETLY. The whole CDR3 protein reads CASSLGGSGAETLYF.

Comment on this clone: Gene names are the mouse ones. Coverage ceases 1 residue before the CDR3 finishes, and the germline J gene fills in the end. V and J are TRBV1 and TRBJ2-1; the D gene is possibly TRBD2 (7 bases). Trimming shortened V by 5 bases and J by 7 bases, and 12 bases separated the two germline ends. The CDR3 loop spans 13 amino acids. Germline-derived CDR1 and CDR2 are NSQYPW and LRSPGD (reference sequence). Incomplete CDR3 DNA: TGCACCTGCAGTATGGGGGGCGGAGCTGAGCAGTTC. Amino acids: CTCSMGGGAEQF. The whole CDR3 is CTCSMGGGAEQFF.

Worth noting for this clone: Germline and genes: mouse. The read comes to an end 1 residue before the CDR3 does, leaving the germline J gene to fill in the end. The chain combines TRBV31 with TRBJ2-3; TRBD1 or TRBD2 may be the D gene (6 bases each). The CDR3 covers 12 residues. Trimming took 0 bases from V and 9 from J, leaving 10 bases between them. Germline V gene lookup returns CDR1 GKSSPN and CDR2 SITVG. The part of the CDR3 DNA that was read is TGTGCCTGGAGTCTTGGAGGGGGGACGCTGTAT. This encodes CAWSLGGGTLY. The whole CDR3 sequence reads CAWSLGGGTLYF.

For this clone: Gene names refer to mouse genes. Coverage ceases 1 residue before the CDR3 finishes, and the germline J gene fills in the end. The chain has TRBV13-2 and TRBJ2-1; 10 bases match TRBD1. V was clipped by 5 bases and J by 7 bases; unmatched bases: 0. The length of the CDR3 is 12 residues. Germline-derived CDR1 and CDR2 are NNHNN and SYGAGS (reference sequence). The part of the CDR3 DNA that was read is TGTGCCAGCGGGGACAGGGGGGCTGAGCAGTTC. Its protein product is CASGDRGAEQF. The whole CDR3 region reads CASGDRGAEQFF.

A note on this clone: Gene names denote mouse genes. The CDR3 goes on 1 residue after the read ends, and that part is filled in from the germline J gene. This chain joins TRBV1 and TRBJ2-1; D not resolved. The CDR3 runs to 11 residues. Trimming took off 2 bases at V and 6 bases at J, with 2 bases between the two ends. Germline V CDR1 and CDR2: NSQYPW, LRSPGD (reference sequence). The sequenced part of the CDR3 DNA is TGCACCTGCAGTGCATCTGCTGAGCAGTTC. Translated: CTCSASAEQF. The CDR3 as a whole reads CTCSASAEQFF.

This clone is termed medium-sized. Here the gene names and germline are mouse. The read ends 1 residue early relative to the CDR3; the germline J gene fills the gap. This sequence joins TRBV1 and TRBJ1-2; D not resolved. The CDR3 length is 13 residues. Germline assignment: CDR1 NSQYPW and CDR2 LRSPGD (reference sequence). V was pared by 3 bases and J by 1 base, with 6 bases between. CDR3 residues: CTCSASKNSDYTF. CDR3 bases read: TGCACCTGCAGTGCGTCAAAAAACTCCGACTACACC. Together with reference TRBV1 and TRBJ1-2, the CDR3 gives the full variable domain: VTLLEQNPRWRLVPRGQAVNLRCILKNSQYPWMSWYQQDLQKQLQWLFTLRSPGDKEVKSLPGADYLATRVTDTELRLQVANMSQGRTLYCTCSASKNSDYTFGSGTRLLVI.

As for this clone: A read error may explain this, as a much larger clone is one base away. Germline and genes: mouse. In the same sample, other DNA sequences code for this CDR3. CDR3 DNA, as far as it was read: TGTGCCAGCAGTCTGACAGGGGCAGGGGAACAGTAC. This codes for CASSLTGAGEQY. The whole CDR3 protein is CASSLTGAGEQYF. The chain couples TRBV26 to TRBJ2-7, with 7 bases matching TRBD1. From the germline J gene comes the end of the CDR3, since the read stops 1 residue before it. V was clipped by 2 bases and J by 7 bases; unmatched bases: 5. Germline CDR1 reads KGHPV; CDR2 reads FQNQEV (reference sequence). CDR3 length: 13 residues.

A word on this clone: Gene names follow the mouse nomenclature. Read coverage stops 1 residue before the CDR3 terminus; the germline J gene supplies the remainder. The chain links TRBV26 to TRBJ2-4, with D hard to call. V lost 4 bases and J 0 bases, leaving 8 bases between the germline ends. CDR1 and CDR2 from the germline V gene are KGHPV and FQNQEV (reference sequence). The CDR3 is made up of 14 amino acids. The sequenced CDR3 bases are TGTGCCAGCAGTCCCGACACTAGTCAAAACACCTTGTAC. Amino acid sequence: CASSPDTSQNTLY. The full CDR3 reads CASSPDTSQNTLYF.

Notes on this clone: Mouse gene names apply. Read sequence stops 1 residue before the CDR3 end, and the germline J gene provides the missing end. V gene TRBV16 combines with J gene TRBJ2-1; 9 bases map to TRBD2. J gave up 7 bases and V 1 base, and 5 bases lay outside the gene matches. Germline V lookup: CDR1 SGHSA, CDR2 FRNQAP. The CDR3 has 15 amino acids. The CDR3 loop reads CASSLVWGGQAEQFF. The sequenced CDR3 bases are TGTGCAAGCAGCTTAGTCTGGGGGGGGCAAGCTGAGCAGTTC.

With regard to this clone: Gene and germline names: mouse. This chain's CDR3 is CASTWVSQNTLYF. The CDR3 DNA, read in part, is TGTGCCAGCACCTGGGTTAGTCAAAACACCTTGTAC. The V call is TRBV26, the J call TRBJ2-4, with D possibly matching TRBD2 (5 bases). The read ends 1 residue shy of where the CDR3 ends; the end is completed using the germline J gene. Germline V lookup: CDR1 KGHPV, CDR2 FQNQEV (reference sequence). The germline V and J ends were trimmed by 7 bases and 0 bases, with 8 bases remaining between them. This CDR3 has 13 amino acids.

For this clone: Genes and germline come from the mouse. Read data end 1 residue before the CDR3 end; the end is taken from the germline J gene. The chain links TRBV15 to TRBJ2-1; 7 bases agree with TRBD1. Trimming at V came to 5 bases and at J to 11 bases, leaving 3 bases not matched to a gene. Germline assignment: CDR1 SGHND and CDR2 FRSKSL. The CDR3 is 11 residues long. The CDR3 DNA, read in part, is TGTGCCAGCAGTAAACAGGGGAAGCAGTTC. Encoded protein: CASSKQGKQF. The whole CDR3 reads CASSKQGKQFF.

As concerns this clone: Genes here carry mouse names. The sequenced fragment ends 1 residue before the CDR3 boundary, so the rest is inferred from the germline J gene. This specimen includes other DNA sequences encoding the same CDR3. This chain joins TRBV26 and TRBJ1-3; unclear D gene. Trimming took 4 bases from V and 0 from J, leaving 7 bases between them. This CDR3 is 14 amino acids long. Germline V gene data show CDR1 as KGHPV and CDR2 as FQNQEV (reference sequence). The DNA read from the CDR3 is TGTGCCAGCAGTCCGGGTCTTTCTGGAAATACGCTCTAT. It yields the protein CASSPGLSGNTLY. The complete CDR3 protein is CASSPGLSGNTLYF.